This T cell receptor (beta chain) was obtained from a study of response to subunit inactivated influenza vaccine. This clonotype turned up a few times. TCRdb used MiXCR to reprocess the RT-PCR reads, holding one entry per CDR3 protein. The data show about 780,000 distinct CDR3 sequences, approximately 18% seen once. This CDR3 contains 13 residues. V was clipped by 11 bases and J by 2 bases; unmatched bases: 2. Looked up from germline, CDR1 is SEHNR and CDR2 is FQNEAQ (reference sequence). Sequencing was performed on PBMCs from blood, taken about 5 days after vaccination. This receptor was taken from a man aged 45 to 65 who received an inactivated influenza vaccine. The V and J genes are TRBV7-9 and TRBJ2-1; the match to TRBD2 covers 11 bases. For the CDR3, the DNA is TGTGCCGGGGGACTAGCGGCCTACAATGAGCAGTTCTTC. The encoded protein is CAGGLAAYNEQFF.